This T cell receptor (beta chain) was captured in a study of shared clonotypes between healthy human individuals. CDR1 and CDR2 from the germline V gene are GTSNPN and SVGIG (reference sequence). This CDR3 has 13 residues. Measured with immunoSEQ multiplex PCR; TCRdb has only the in-frame clones, and not every one. This sample yields 97,000 or so clones, of which over 40% are seen a single time; over 13% belongs to the top ten. The receptor comes from a woman in her thirties or forties in good health. Some clones in this sample may be carry-over from other donors' samples. The specimen was PBMCs. The rearrangement joins TRBV30 to TRBJ2-7; weak D call: TRBD1 (5 bases). The CDR3 bases are TGTGCAGCTAGACAGTCTCAGGACCACAAGCAGTACTTC. Its translation: CAARQSQDHKQYF. Full variable domain (missing parts from reference TRBV30 and TRBJ2-7): SQTIHQWPATLVQPVGSPLSLECTVEGTSNPNLYWYRQAAGRGLQLLFYSVGIGQISSEVPQNLSASRPQDRQFILSSKKLLLSDSGFYLCAARQSQDHKQYFGPGTRLTVT.